This is a list of T cell receptor beta chains from one sample in a study of post-analysis software for immune sequencing data. TCRdb redid the calling of the PCR reads with MiXCR, one entry per CDR3 protein. The repertoire includes approximately 690,000 distinct CDR3 sequences, around 64% of them detected once, and 10% to 12% sits in the top ten. The sequenced sample was blood. These receptors were taken from a girl aged 2-10 years with multiple sclerosis. Both conserved end residues are part of each CDR3. Each record gives: clone size, V gene, CDR3 length, D gene, J gene, CDR3 DNA, CDR3 protein. D genes are given only for firm matches. Clone size, where shown, is once, few, many, or a class for clones that have expanded.

>.|TRBV7-9|16|.|TRBJ1-1
TGTGCCAGCAGCTTAGACTTGACGGGGGGAGTCACTGAAGCTTTCTTT
CASSLDLTGGVTEAFF
>.|TRBV6-2/TRBV6-3|13|.|TRBJ2-7
TGTGCCAGCAGTTTGGGACATCCGAACGAGCAGTACTTC
CASSLGHPNEQYF
>.|TRBV12-3/TRBV12-4|16|.|TRBJ2-7
TGTGCCAGCAGTAACCACAGGGCGCTATCGGTCTACGAGCAGTACTTC
CASSNHRALSVYEQYF
>.|TRBV7-6|18|TRBD2|TRBJ2-1
TGTGCCAGCAGCTTAAACCCCCTAGCGGGACCGCCTTACAATGAGCAGTTCTTC
CASSLNPLAGPPYNEQFF
>.|TRBV6-2/TRBV6-3|13|TRBD1|TRBJ2-2
TGTGCCAGCAGTGACAGGGGAACCGGGGAGCGGTTTTTT
CASSDRGTGERFF
>.|TRBV29-1|13|TRBD2|TRBJ2-3
TGCAGCGTGCCCCGGGGGGGGACAGATACGCAGTATTTT
CSVPRGGTDTQYF
>.|TRBV12-3/TRBV12-4|13|.|TRBJ1-1
TGTGCCGGTCACAGGGCTTTGAACACTGAAGCTTTCTTT
CAGHRALNTEAFF
>.|TRBV7-2|14|.|TRBJ2-1
TGTGCCAGCAGCTCACGTCGAGGGGTCCATGAGCAGTTCTTC
CASSSRRGVHEQFF
>.|TRBV20-1|14|TRBD2|TRBJ2-7
TGCAGTGCACAACGAGCGGGATCCACCTACGAGCAGTACTTC
CSAQRAGSTYEQYF
>.|TRBV6-1|14|.|TRBJ1-2
TGTGCCAGCAGTGAAACTGGGGCAGGGGATGGCTACACCTTC
CASSETGAGDGYTF
>once|TRBV15|14|.|TRBJ2-7
TGTGCCACCAGCAGAGATAAAGGGTGGGGCGAGCAGTACTTC
CATSRDKGWGEQYF
>.|TRBV20-1|15|.|TRBJ2-3
TGCAGTGCCTCTTCGGGGGCGGAGGGCACAGATACGCAGTATTTT
CSASSGAEGTDTQYF
>once|TRBV4-3|15|TRBD2|TRBJ2-5
TGCGCCAGCAGCCAAGGGGGACTAGCAAAAGAGACCCAGTACTTC
CASSQGGLAKETQYF
>.|TRBV4-3|18|.|TRBJ2-3
TGCGCCAGCAGCCAAGATGGCCCCGGGTGGGGGATCACAGATACGCAGTATTTT
CASSQDGPGWGITDTQYF
>.|TRBV20-1|15|.|TRBJ2-7
TGCAGTGCTAGAGATCTGCAAGGGTCCTCCTACGAGCAGTACTTC
CSARDLQGSSYEQYF
>few|TRBV7-9|14|.|TRBJ2-3
TGTGCCAGCAGCTCCTGGTCGGGAGCGGATACGCAGTATTTT
CASSSWSGADTQYF
>.|TRBV4-3|15|TRBD1|TRBJ2-1
TGCGCCAGCAGCCAGGCCCGACAGGGATACAATGAGCAGTTCTTC
CASSQARQGYNEQFF
>.|TRBV30|14|TRBD1|TRBJ2-3
TGTGCCTGGGGAGAGACAGGGGGCCCAGATACGCAGTATTTT
CAWGETGGPDTQYF
>.|TRBV12-3/TRBV12-4|13|.|TRBJ2-3
TGTGCCAGCAGCCCTCTCCAGGGAAATACGCAGTATTTT
CASSPLQGNTQYF
>once|TRBV20-1|14|.|TRBJ2-5
TGCAGTGCTAGAAACAGGGCCCCTCAAGAGACCCAGTACTTC
CSARNRAPQETQYF
>.|TRBV7-9|15|.|TRBJ1-3
TGTGCCAGCATCACCGACGGTTACTCTGGAAACACCATATATTTT
CASITDGYSGNTIYF
>.|TRBV6-6|16|TRBD1|TRBJ1-1
TGTGCCAGCAGTTCCGGGACAGGGGGCGGAAGAACTGAAGCTTTCTTT
CASSSGTGGGRTEAFF
>.|TRBV20-1|16|TRBD1|TRBJ2-1
TGCAGTGCTAGAGATCCCCGACAGGGGTGGTACAATGAGCAGTTCTTC
CSARDPRQGWYNEQFF